The T cell receptor beta chain described here comes from a study of T cell changes during pregnancy in multiple sclerosis. Generated by immunoSEQ multiplex PCR, the TCRdb table keeps only in-frame clones and is missing some. The table has around 80,000 clones, roughly nine tenths seen once; the top ten hold less than 3%. V shed 6 bases and J shed 5 bases, with 16 bases lying between them. The CDR3 is 14 amino acids. Germline V gives CDR1 SNHLY, CDR2 FYNNEI. This specimen was peripheral blood, taken before pregnancy. This TCR was sampled from a female donor with multiple sclerosis, enrolled in a pregnancy study. The chain links TRBV2 to TRBJ1-2; perhaps TRBD1 as D (6 bases). Here the CDR3 reads CASRRQGGEYGYTF. CDR3 DNA: TGTGCCAGCAGACGGCAAGGGGGAGAGTATGGCTACACCTTC.